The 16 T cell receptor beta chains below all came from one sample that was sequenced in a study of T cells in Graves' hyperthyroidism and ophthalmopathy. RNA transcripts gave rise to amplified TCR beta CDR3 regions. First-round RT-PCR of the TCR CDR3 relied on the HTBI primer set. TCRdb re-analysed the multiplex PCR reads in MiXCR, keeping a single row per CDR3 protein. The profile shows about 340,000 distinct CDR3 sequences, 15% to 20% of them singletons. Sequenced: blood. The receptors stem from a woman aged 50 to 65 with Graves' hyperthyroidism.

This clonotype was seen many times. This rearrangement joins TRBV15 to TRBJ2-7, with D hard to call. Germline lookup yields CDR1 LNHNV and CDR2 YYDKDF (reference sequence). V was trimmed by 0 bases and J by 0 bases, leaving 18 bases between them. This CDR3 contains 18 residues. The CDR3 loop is CATSRDRSEGHSSYEQYV. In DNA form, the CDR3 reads TGTGCCACCAGCAGAGATCGGTCAGAAGGTCATAGCTCCTACGAGCAGTACGTC.

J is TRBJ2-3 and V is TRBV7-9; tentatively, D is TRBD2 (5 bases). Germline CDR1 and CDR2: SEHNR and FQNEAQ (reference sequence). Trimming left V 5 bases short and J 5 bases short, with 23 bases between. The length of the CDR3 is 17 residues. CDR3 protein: CASSQTHDPQEGDTQYF. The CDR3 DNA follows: TGTGCCAGCAGCCAAACCCATGACCCGCAAGAGGGAGATACGCAGTATTTT.

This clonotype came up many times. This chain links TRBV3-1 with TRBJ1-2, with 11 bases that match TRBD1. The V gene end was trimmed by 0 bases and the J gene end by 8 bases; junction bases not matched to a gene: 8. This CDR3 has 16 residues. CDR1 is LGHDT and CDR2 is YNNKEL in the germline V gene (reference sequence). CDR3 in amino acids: CASSQEPGQGARGYTF. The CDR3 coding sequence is TGTGCCAGCAGCCAAGAACCTGGACAGGGGGCGCGGGGCTACACCTTC.

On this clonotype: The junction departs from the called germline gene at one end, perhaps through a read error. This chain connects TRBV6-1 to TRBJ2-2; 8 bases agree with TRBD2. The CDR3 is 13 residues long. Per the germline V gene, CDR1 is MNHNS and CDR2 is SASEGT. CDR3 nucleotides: TGTGCCAGCGGGACTAGTGAGTCCGGGGAGCTGCTTTTT. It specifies CASGTSESGELLF.

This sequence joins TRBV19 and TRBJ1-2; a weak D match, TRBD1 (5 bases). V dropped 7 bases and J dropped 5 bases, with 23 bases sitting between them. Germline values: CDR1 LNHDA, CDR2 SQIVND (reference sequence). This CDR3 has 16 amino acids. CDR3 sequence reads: CASIPSPGTVGYGYTF. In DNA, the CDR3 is TGTGCCAGTATTCCCTCCCCGGGGACGGTGGGGTATGGCTACACCTTC.

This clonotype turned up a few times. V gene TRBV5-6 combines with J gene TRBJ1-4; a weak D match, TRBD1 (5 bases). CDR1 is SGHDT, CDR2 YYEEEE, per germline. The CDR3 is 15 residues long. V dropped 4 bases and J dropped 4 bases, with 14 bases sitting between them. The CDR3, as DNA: TGTGCCAGCAGCCAAGGGACCGGGATTAATGAAAAACTGTTTTTT. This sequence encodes CASSQGTGINEKLFF.

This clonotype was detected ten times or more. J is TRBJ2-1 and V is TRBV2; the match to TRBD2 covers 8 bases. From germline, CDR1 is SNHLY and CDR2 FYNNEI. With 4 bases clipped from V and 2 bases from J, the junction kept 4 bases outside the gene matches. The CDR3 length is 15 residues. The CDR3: CASSGGGGTYNEQFF. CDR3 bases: TGTGCCAGCAGTGGGGGCGGGGGGACCTACAATGAGCAGTTCTTC.

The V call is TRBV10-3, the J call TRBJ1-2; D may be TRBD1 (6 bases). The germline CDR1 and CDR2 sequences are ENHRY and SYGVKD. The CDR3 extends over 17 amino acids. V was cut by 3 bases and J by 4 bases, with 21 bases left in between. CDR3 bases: TGTGCCATCAGTGACCCCGTTCAAGGGGGGGGGACCTATGGCTACACCTTC. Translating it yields CAISDPVQGGGTYGYTF.

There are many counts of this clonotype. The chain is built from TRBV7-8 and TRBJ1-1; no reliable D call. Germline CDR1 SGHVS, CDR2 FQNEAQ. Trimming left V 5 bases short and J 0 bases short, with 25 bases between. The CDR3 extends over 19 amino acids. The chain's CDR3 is CASSPPAPGPETMNTEAFF. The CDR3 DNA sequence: TGTGCCAGCAGCCCCCCGGCGCCGGGCCCCGAAACAATGAACACTGAAGCTTTCTTT.

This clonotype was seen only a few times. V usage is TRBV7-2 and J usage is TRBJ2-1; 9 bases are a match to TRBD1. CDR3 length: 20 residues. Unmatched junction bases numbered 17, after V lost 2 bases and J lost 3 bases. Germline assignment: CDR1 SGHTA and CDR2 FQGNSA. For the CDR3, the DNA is TGTGCCAGCAGCTTATGGTTCGGGCTAAGAGGACAGGGGATCTACAATGAGCAGTTCTTC. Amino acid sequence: CASSLWFGLRGQGIYNEQFF.

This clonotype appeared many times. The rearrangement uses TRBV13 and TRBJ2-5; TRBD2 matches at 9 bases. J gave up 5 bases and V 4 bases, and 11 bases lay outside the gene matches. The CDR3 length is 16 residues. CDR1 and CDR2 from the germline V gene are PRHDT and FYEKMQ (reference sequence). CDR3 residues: CASSSERAGGRETQYF. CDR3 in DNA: TGTGCCAGCAGCTCCGAGCGAGCGGGGGGCAGGGAGACCCAGTACTTC.

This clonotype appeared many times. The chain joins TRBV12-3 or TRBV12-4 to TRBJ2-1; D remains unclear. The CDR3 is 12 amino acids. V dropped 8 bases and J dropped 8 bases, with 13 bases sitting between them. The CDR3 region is CASGSTGYEQFF. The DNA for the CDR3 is TGTGCCAGCGGGTCAACGGGCTATGAGCAGTTCTTC.

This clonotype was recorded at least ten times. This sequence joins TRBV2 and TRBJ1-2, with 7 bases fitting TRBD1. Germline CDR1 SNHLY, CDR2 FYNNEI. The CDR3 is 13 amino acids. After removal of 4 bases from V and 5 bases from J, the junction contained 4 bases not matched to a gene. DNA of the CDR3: TGTGCCAGCAGTGGGGACAGCCGTTATGGCTACACCTTC. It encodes CASSGDSRYGYTF.

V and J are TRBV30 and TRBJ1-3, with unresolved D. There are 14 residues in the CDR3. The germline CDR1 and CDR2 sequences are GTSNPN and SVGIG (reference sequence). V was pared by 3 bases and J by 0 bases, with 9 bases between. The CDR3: CAWRALISGNTIYF. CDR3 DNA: TGTGCCTGGAGGGCTCTGATCTCTGGAAACACCATATATTTT.

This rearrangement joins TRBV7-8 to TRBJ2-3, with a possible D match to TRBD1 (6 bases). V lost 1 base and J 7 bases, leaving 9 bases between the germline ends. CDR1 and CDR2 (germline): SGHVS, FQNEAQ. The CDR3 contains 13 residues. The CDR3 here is CASSLDWGHTQYF. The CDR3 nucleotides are TGTGCCAGCAGCTTAGACTGGGGGCATACGCAGTATTTT.

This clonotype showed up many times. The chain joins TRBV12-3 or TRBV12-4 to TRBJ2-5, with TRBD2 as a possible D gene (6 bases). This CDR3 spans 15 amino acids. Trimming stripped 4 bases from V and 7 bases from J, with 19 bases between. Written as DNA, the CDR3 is TGTGCCAGCAGTTGGGGGGAAACCTCCAAAGGGACCCAGTACTTC. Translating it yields CASSWGETSKGTQYF.